Listed below are T cell receptor beta chains from one sample, sequenced in a study of cytomegalovirus exposure and HLA in healthy donors. TCRdb keeps only in-frame clones here, not all; method: immunoSEQ multiplex PCR. The repertoire shows 60,000 to 90,000 clones; the top ten hold 4.5% to 6.5%. Sequenced material: PBMCs. Source of these receptors: a woman in her thirties or forties in good health and CMV-seropositive. The CDR3 runs from the conserved cysteine through the conserved F or W. The D gene is left open where the match is weak. Clone size, where shown, is once, few, many, or a class for clones that have expanded.

J: TRBJ2-3
D: TRBD2
V: TRBV4-1
size: .
DNA: TGCGCCAGCAGCCCTTCGGGAGCGGGAGTACCAGATACGCAGTATTTT
CDR3: CASSPSGAGVPDTQYF

J: TRBJ1-1
D: TRBD1
V: TRBV29-1
size: .
DNA: TGCAGCGTTGTCACAGGGGCAAGGGGGACTGAAGCTTTCTTT
CDR3: CSVVTGARGTEAFF

J: TRBJ2-7
D: .
V: TRBV19
size: .
DNA: TGTGCCACCCTAGGCCCGAGCTCCTACGAGCAGTACTTC
CDR3: CATLGPSSYEQYF

J: TRBJ2-7
D: .
V: TRBV15
size: .
DNA: TGTGCCACCAGCAGAGATGGGATGTCGCGGGAAAGCTCCTACGAGCAGTACTTC
CDR3: CATSRDGMSRESSYEQYF

J: TRBJ2-3
D: .
V: TRBV5-1
size: .
DNA: TGCGCCAGCAGCTTACTACCATCCGGCACAGATACGCAGTATTTT
CDR3: CASSLLPSGTDTQYF

J: TRBJ1-5
D: TRBD1
V: TRBV9
size: .
DNA: TGTGCCAGCAGCGTTGGACAGGGCTATCAGCCCCAGCATTTT
CDR3: CASSVGQGYQPQHF

J: TRBJ1-2
D: .
V: TRBV2
size: .
DNA: TGTGCCAGTGAACAGGAGTCTAACTATGGCTACACCTTC
CDR3: CASEQESNYGYTF

J: TRBJ1-1
D: .
V: TRBV5-4
size: .
DNA: TGTGCCAGCAGCCCGGGAGGGGGGTTGCGGAGGACTGAAGCTTTCTTT
CDR3: CASSPGGGLRRTEAFF

J: TRBJ2-3
D: TRBD2
V: TRBV11-2
size: .
DNA: TGTGCCAGCAGCTTAGATCCCCCAGGGCGGGGGGGCACAGATACGCAGTATTTT
CDR3: CASSLDPPGRGGTDTQYF

J: TRBJ1-3
D: TRBD1
V: TRBV6-1
size: .
DNA: TGTGCCAGCAGTGAAGCAGGGGGCCAGGGACAGAGAAACACCATATATTTT
CDR3: CASSEAGGQGQRNTIYF

J: TRBJ1-4
D: TRBD1
V: TRBV5-4
size: .
DNA: TGTGCCAGCAGCCCCTCCGGGACAGGGAATGAAAAACTGTTTTTT
CDR3: CASSPSGTGNEKLFF

J: TRBJ1-1
D: .
V: TRBV11-2
size: .
DNA: TGTGCCAGCAGTTCTATCCGGCGGGGTTGGACTGAAGCTTTCTTT
CDR3: CASSSIRRGWTEAFF

J: TRBJ1-1
D: TRBD1
V: TRBV19
size: .
DNA: TGTGCCAGTAGGTCGACAGGGAGCACTGAAGCTTTCTTT
CDR3: CASRSTGSTEAFF

J: TRBJ2-5
D: .
V: TRBV10-2
size: .
DNA: TGCGCCAGTCAAAGGGCCACGGGGGAGACCCAGTACTTC
CDR3: CASQRATGETQYF

J: TRBJ1-1
D: .
V: TRBV5-1
size: .
DNA: TGCGCCAGCAGGGGATCAGGGTTTGGGAACACTGAAGCTTTCTTT
CDR3: CASRGSGFGNTEAFF

J: TRBJ1-1
D: .
V: TRBV18
size: .
DNA: TGTGCCAGCTCACCGACACAAAACACTGAAGCTTTCTTT
CDR3: CASSPTQNTEAFF

J: TRBJ2-7
D: .
V: TRBV25-1
size: .
DNA: TGTGCCAGCAGTGACATTGCCTACGAGCAGTACTTC
CDR3: CASSDIAYEQYF

J: TRBJ1-3
D: .
V: TRBV28
size: .
DNA: TGTGCCAGCAGTTTATCTTTAGCAGGGGACTCTGGAAACACCATATATTTT
CDR3: CASSLSLAGDSGNTIYF

J: TRBJ2-3
D: .
V: TRBV6-6
size: .
DNA: TGTGCCAGCAGTTACTCGGACTTCACAGATACGCAGTATTTT
CDR3: CASSYSDFTDTQYF

J: TRBJ1-5
D: .
V: TRBV19
size: .
DNA: TGTGCCAGTAGTAGTTCAGGCAATCAGCCCCAGCATTTT
CDR3: CASSSSGNQPQHF

J: TRBJ2-7
D: TRBD2
V: TRBV6-1
size: .
DNA: TGTGCCAGCACCAACGCAGGACTAGCGGGCTACGAGCAGTACTTC
CDR3: CASTNAGLAGYEQYF

J: TRBJ2-2
D: TRBD1
V: TRBV5-1
size: .
DNA: TGCGCCAGCAGCTTCGGGACAGCGAACACCGGGGAGCTGTTTTTT
CDR3: CASSFGTANTGELFF

J: TRBJ1-2
D: TRBD1
V: TRBV5-5
size: .
DNA: TGTGCCAGCAGCCGAGAGGCGACAGGGGCTAACTATGGCTACACCTTC
CDR3: CASSREATGANYGYTF

J: TRBJ1-1
D: .
V: TRBV7-2
size: .
DNA: TGTGCCAGCAGCCCAGGAACAGGGTACACTGAAGCTTTCTTT
CDR3: CASSPGTGYTEAFF

J: TRBJ2-3
D: TRBD2
V: TRBV27
size: .
DNA: TGTGCCAGCAGGGGAGGGAGGGCCACAGATACGCAGTATTTT
CDR3: CASRGGRATDTQYF

J: TRBJ2-2
D: TRBD2
V: TRBV6-4
size: medium-sized
DNA: TGTGCCAGCAGTCGACTAGCGGGGGACACCGGGGAGCTGTTTTTT
CDR3: CASSRLAGDTGELFF

J: TRBJ2-7
D: .
V: TRBV5-4
size: .
DNA: TGTGCCAGCAGCCCACGTGGAGTCTGGGACGAGCAGTACTTC
CDR3: CASSPRGVWDEQYF

J: TRBJ2-7
D: .
V: TRBV7-9
size: .
DNA: TGTGCCAGCAGCTTACCAGGATACGAGCAGTACTTC
CDR3: CASSLPGYEQYF

J: TRBJ2-6
D: TRBD1
V: TRBV5-5
size: .
DNA: TGTGCCAGCAGCGCCAAGGACAGGGGGCAAACTGGGGCCAACGTCCTGACTTTC
CDR3: CASSAKDRGQTGANVLTF

J: TRBJ2-3
D: TRBD2
V: TRBV28
size: .
DNA: TGTGCCAGCAGCTCCGCCGGGACTAGCGGGAGGTTGGGAAATACGCAGTATTTT
CDR3: CASSSAGTSGRLGNTQYF

J: TRBJ1-2
D: TRBD1
V: TRBV6-5
size: .
DNA: TGTGCCAGCAGTTACAAGGACAGGAGGAACTATGGCTACACCTTC
CDR3: CASSYKDRRNYGYTF

J: TRBJ2-1
D: .
V: TRBV5-1
size: .
DNA: TGCGCCAGCAGCTTACAGGGAGATGAGCAGTTCTTC
CDR3: CASSLQGDEQFF

J: TRBJ2-5
D: .
V: TRBV6-6
size: .
DNA: TGTGCCAGCAGTTACGGCGGGCGTCAGGCCCAGTACTTC
CDR3: CASSYGGRQAQYF

J: TRBJ1-3
D: TRBD1
V: TRBV9
size: .
DNA: TGTGCCAGCAGCGCCTACAGGGGCTCTGGAAACACCATATATTTT
CDR3: CASSAYRGSGNTIYF

J: TRBJ2-2
D: .
V: TRBV19
size: .
DNA: TGTGCCAGTAGTATGAGGATAACCGGGGAGCTGTTTTTT
CDR3: CASSMRITGELFF

J: TRBJ2-3
D: TRBD2
V: TRBV27
size: .
DNA: TGTGCCAGCAGTTGGGTTAGCGGGGTAGATACGCAGTATTTT
CDR3: CASSWVSGVDTQYF

J: TRBJ2-3
D: TRBD1
V: TRBV29-1
size: .
DNA: TGCAGCGTAGGTAACGGACAGGGAGGTTCCACAGATACGCAGTATTTT
CDR3: CSVGNGQGGSTDTQYF

J: TRBJ1-2
D: TRBD1
V: TRBV5-8
size: .
DNA: TGTGCCAGCAGTCCTAGGGTCACCGACAGGGCTGGCTACACCTTC
CDR3: CASSPRVTDRAGYTF

J: TRBJ1-2
D: .
V: TRBV19
size: .
DNA: TGTGCCAGTAGTTTGGAGGGGTTCTCCACCTATGGCTACACCTTC
CDR3: CASSLEGFSTYGYTF

J: TRBJ1-4
D: .
V: TRBV6-1
size: .
DNA: TGTGCCAGCAGTGAAGCTCCAGGGTCTGGGGAAAAACTGTTTTTT
CDR3: CASSEAPGSGEKLFF

J: TRBJ1-4
D: TRBD1
V: TRBV2
size: .
DNA: TGTGCCAGCGGGGGAGACAGGGATAAATCAACTAATGAAAAACTGTTTTTT
CDR3: CASGGDRDKSTNEKLFF